This T cell receptor (beta chain) originates from a study of T cells in Graves' hyperthyroidism and ophthalmopathy. Study-level results: Ophthalmopathy was identified by the model a median roughly six months ahead of onset.

Individuals with ophthalmopathy presented a Clinical Activity Score of at least 3, a NOSPECS grade of at least 4 and a duration under 3 months. Clinicians diagnosed patients from clinical symptoms, serum thyroxine and TRAb, thyroid ultrasound and orbital computed tomography. This clonotype came up a few times. The antigen is unknown. TCR beta CDR3 regions were amplified from RNA transcripts. Carried out on the TCR CDR3, a first-round RT-PCR used the HTBI primer set. TCRdb used MiXCR to reprocess the multiplex PCR reads, holding one entry per CDR3 protein. The sample lists about 640,000 distinct CDR3 sequences, less than 25% occurring once. Germline lookup yields CDR1 SGHKS and CDR2 YYEKEE (reference sequence). The CDR3 spans 15 residues. Trimming shortened V by 3 bases and J by 1 base, and 13 bases separated the two germline ends.

The gene calls are TRBV5-5 and TRBJ1-1, with D maybe TRBD1 (6 bases). Sequenced: blood. This receptor was identified in a man aged 25 to 40 with Graves' ophthalmopathy. The DNA for the CDR3 is TGTGCCAGCAGCTCAACCAGGGGCGAGAACACTGAAGCTTTCTTT. Protein product: CASSSTRGENTEAFF.